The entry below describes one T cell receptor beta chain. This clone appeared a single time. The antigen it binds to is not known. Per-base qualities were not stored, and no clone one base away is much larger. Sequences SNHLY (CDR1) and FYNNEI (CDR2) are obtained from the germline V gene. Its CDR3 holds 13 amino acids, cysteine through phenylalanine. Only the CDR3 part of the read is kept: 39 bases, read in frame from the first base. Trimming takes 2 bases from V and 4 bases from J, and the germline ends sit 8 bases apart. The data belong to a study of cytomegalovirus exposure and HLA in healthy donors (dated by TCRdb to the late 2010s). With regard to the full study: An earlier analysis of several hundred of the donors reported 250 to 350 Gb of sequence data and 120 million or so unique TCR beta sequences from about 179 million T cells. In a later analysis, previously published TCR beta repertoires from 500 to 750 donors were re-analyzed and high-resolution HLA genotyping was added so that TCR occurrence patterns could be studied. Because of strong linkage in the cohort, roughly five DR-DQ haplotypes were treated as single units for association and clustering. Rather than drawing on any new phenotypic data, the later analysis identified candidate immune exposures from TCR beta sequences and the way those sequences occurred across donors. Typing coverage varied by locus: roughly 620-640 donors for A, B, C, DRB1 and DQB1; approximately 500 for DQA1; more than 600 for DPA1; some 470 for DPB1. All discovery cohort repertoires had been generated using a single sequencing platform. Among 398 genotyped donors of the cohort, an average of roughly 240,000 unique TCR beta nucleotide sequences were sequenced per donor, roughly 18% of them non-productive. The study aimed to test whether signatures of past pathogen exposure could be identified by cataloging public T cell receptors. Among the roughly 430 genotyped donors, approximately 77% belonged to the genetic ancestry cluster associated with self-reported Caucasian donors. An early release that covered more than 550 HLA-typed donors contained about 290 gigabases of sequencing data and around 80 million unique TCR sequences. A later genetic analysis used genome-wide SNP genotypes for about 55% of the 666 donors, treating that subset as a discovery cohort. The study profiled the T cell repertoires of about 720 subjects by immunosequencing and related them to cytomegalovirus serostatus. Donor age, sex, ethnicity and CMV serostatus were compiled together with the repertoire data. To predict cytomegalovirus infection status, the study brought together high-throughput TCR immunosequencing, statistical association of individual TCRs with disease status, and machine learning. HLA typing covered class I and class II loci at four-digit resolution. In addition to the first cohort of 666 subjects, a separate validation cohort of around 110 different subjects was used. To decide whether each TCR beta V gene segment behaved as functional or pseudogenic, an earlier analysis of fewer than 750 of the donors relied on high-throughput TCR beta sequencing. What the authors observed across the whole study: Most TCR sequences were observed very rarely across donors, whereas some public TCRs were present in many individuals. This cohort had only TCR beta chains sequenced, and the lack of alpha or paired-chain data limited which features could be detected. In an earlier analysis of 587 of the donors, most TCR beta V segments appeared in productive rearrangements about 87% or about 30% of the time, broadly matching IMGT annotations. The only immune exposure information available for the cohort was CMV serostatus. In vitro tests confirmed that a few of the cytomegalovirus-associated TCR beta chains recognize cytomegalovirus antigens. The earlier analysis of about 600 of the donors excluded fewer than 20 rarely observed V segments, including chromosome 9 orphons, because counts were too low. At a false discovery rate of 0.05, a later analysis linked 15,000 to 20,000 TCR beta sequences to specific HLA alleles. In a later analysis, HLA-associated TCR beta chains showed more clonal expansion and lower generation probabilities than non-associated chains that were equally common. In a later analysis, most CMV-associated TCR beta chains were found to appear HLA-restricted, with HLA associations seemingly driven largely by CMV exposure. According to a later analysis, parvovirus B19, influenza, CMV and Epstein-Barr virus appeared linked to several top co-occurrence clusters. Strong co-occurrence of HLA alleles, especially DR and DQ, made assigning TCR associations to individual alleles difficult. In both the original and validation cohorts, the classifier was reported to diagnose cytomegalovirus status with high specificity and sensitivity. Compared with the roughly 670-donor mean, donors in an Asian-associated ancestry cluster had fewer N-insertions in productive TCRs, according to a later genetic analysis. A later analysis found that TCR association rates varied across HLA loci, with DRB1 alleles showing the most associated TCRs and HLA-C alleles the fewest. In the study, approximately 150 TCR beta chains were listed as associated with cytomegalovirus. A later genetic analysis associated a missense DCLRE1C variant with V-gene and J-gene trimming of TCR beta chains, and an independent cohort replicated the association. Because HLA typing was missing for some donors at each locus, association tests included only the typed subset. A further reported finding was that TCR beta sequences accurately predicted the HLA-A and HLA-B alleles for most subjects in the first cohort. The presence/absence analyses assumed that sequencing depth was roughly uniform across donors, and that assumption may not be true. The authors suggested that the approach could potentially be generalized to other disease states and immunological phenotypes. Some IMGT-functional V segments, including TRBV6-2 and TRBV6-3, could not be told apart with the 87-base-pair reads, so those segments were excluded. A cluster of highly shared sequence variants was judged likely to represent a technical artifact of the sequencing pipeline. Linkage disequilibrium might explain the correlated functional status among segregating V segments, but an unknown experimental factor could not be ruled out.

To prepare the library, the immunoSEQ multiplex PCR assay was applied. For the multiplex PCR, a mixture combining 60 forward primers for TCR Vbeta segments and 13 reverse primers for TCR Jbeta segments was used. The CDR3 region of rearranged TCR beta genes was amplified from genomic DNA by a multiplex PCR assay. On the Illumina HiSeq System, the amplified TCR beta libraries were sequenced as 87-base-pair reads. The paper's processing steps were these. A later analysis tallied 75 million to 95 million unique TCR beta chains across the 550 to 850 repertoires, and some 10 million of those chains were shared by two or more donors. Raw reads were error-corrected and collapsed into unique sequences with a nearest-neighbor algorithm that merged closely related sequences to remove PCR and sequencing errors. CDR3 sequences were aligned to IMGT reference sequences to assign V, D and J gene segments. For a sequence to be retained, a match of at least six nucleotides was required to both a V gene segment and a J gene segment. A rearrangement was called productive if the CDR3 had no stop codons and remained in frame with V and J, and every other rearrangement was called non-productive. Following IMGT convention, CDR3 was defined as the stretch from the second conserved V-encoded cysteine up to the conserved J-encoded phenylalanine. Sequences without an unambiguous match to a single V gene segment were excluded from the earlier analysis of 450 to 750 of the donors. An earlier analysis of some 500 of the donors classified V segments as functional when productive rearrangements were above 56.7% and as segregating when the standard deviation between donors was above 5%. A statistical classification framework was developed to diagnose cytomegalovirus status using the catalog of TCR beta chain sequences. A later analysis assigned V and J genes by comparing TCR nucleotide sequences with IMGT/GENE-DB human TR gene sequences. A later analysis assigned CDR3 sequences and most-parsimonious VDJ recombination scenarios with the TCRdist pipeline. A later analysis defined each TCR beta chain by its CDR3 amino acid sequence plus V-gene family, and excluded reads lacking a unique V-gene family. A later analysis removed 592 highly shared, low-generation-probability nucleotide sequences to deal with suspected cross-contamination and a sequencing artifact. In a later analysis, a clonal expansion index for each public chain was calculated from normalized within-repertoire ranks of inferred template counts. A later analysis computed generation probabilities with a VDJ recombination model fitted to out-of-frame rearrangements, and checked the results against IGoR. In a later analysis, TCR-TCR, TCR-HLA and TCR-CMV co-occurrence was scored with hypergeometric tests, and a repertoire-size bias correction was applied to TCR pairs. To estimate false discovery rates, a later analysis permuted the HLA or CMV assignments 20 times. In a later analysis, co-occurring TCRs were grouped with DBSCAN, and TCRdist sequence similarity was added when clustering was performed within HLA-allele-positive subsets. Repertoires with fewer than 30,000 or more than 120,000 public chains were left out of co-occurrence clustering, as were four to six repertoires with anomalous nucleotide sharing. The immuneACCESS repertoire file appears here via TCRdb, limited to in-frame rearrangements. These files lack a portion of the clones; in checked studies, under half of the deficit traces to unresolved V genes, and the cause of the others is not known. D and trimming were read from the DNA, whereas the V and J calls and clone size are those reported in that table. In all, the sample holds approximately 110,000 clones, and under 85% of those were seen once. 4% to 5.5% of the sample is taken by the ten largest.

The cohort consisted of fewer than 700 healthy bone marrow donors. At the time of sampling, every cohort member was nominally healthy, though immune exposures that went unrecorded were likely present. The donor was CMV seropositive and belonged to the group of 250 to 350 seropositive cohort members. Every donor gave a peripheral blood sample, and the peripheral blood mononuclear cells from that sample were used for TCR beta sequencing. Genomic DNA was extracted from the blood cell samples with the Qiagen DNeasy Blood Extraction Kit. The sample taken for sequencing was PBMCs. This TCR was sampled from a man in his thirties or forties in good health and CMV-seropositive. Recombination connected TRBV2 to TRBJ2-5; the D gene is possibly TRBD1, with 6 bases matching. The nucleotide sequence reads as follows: TGTGCCAGCAGTGAACGCAGGGGAGAGACCCAGTACTTC. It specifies CASSERRGETQYF. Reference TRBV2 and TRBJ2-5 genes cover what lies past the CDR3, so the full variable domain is EPEVTQTPSHQVTQMGQEVILRCVPISNHLYFYWYRQILGQKVEFLVSFYNNEISEKSEIFDDQFSVERPDGSNFTLKIRSTKLEDSAMYFCASSERRGETQYFGPGTRLLVL.